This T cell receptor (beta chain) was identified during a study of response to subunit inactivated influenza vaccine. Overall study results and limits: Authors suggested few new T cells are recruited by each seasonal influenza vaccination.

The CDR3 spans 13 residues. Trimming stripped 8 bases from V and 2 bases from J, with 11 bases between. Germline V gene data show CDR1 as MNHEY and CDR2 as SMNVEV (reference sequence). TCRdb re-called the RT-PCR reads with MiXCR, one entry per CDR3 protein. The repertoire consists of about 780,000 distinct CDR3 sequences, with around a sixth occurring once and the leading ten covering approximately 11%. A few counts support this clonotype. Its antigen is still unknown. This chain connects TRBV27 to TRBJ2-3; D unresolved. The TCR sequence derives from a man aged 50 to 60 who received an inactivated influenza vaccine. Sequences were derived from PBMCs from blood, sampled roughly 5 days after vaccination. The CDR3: CASGTDTTDTQYF. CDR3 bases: TGTGCCAGCGGCACCGACACCACAGATACGCAGTATTTT.